Listed below are T cell receptor beta chains from one sample, sequenced in a study of graft-versus-host responses after intestinal transplantation. Using immunoSEQ multiplex PCR, the repertoire was profiled, and TCRdb retains in-frame clones only, with some absent. The profile shows tens of thousands of clones, about 79% of them singletons. These receptors have no known antigen. The sample in question was unstimulated CD8+ T cells sorted from spleen or lymph node cells, obtained before intestinal transplant. The receptors originated from a human donor who received an intestinal transplant. Both conserved end residues are trimmed from each CDR3.

>12|TRBJ2-7|TRBV5-1
ASSLVQDSYEQY
>13|TRBJ2-1|TRBV7-9
ASSQQPGGINEQF
>9|TRBJ2-1|TRBV7-9
ASSLILEQF
>11|TRBJ1-4|TRBV28
ASSSHMEEKLF
>12|TRBJ2-5|TRBV25-1
ASSEYRGGETQY
>15|TRBJ2-3|TRBV2
ASSEALSGADPDTQY
>11|TRBJ2-5|TRBV6-1
ASSDGEQETQY
>14|TRBJ2-3|TRBV28
ASSTLLAGSTDTQY
>11|TRBJ2-5|TRBV11-2
ASSSRLAETQY
>14|TRBJ2-1|TRBV14
ASSQQTGSGYNEQF
>14|TRBJ2-7|TRBV6-7
ASRRTNIAESYEQY
>16|TRBJ2-3|TRBV19
ASSTQTSGGPSTDTQY
>13|TRBJ2-1|TRBV27
ASSFSGGAYNEQF
>13|TRBJ2-1|TRBV27
ASSSGLEPLGEQF
>15|TRBJ2-2|TRBV7-8
ASSFLRLSEKAGELF
>13|TRBJ2-5|TRBV9
ASSNPRTHKETQY
>13|TRBJ1-4|TRBV11-2
ASSLGVYHKGKLF
>14|TRBJ2-7|TRBV6-5
ASSYSTGTGGWEQY
>14|TRBJ2-2|TRBV27
ASSYGGVGNTGELF
>14|TRBJ2-4|TRBV19
ASSIDKLGAKNIQY
>14|TRBJ2-2|TRBV7-9
ASSLASEGLVGELF
>12|TRBJ2-5|TRBV6-5
ASSGTGTQETQY
>15|TRBJ2-1|TRBV18
ASSPPVPGQGGNEQF
>11|TRBJ1-1|TRBV2
ASSEKGQGGPF
>12|TRBJ2-3|TRBV7-9
ASSAEQGTDTQY
>12|TRBJ2-7|TRBV7-8
ASSPRDLFNEQY
>13|TRBJ2-1|TRBV6-5
ASSYGLAGMDEQF
>15|TRBJ2-7|TRBV5-4
ASRQTSGGTRPYEQY